This T cell receptor (beta chain) was recovered during a study of CD4+ T cells in melanoma. Notes on the study in general: In melanoma, neoantigen-specific CD4+ T cells reportedly differed in differentiation state. CD8+ T cell, macrophage and B cell function reportedly correlated with neoantigen-specific CD4+ T cells.

TCRdb's table, derived via immunoSEQ multiplex PCR, lists solely in-frame clones and lacks some. Of some 110,000 clones in the sample, around 92% were seen once. Worth noting for this clone: Its antigen remains unknown.

The CDR3 loop spans 13 amino acids. The germline V gene encodes CDR1 LGHNA and CDR2 YSLEER. V lost 0 bases and J lost 7, with 9 bases in between. Material: peripheral blood. The chain combines TRBV4-3 with TRBJ2-5; TRBD1 or TRBD2 may be the D gene (5 bases each). The receptor was derived from a human donor with melanoma. DNA for the CDR3: TGCGCCAGCAGCCAAGATACGGGGCTGACCCAGTACTTC. Translated, it gives CASSQDTGLTQYF.